The entry that follows covers one T cell receptor beta chain sequence. The data were taken from a study of OX40 agonist ivuxolimab in advanced cancers. The CDR3 totals 16 residues. CDR1 and CDR2 from the germline V gene are SGHKS and YYEKEE (reference sequence). With 0 bases removed from V and 4 bases from J, the gap between germline ends came to 16 bases. Only in-frame clones appear in the TCRdb table, and some are missing; sequencing was by immunoSEQ multiplex PCR. The sample lists about 94,000 clones; around 90% were seen once. The chain carries TRBV5-5 and TRBJ2-5, with D maybe TRBD1 (5 bases). This sample comprised CD4+ or CD8+ T cells sorted from blood, obtained in a trial of the OX40 agonist ivuxolimab. The source of this sequence is an adult with an advanced solid tumor such as melanoma, head and neck, liver or kidney cancer. The CDR3 region has the DNA TGTGCCAGCAGCTTGGGGCAGGGTGGAATAGTAGAGACCCAGTACTTC. Its protein product is CASSLGQGGIVETQYF.